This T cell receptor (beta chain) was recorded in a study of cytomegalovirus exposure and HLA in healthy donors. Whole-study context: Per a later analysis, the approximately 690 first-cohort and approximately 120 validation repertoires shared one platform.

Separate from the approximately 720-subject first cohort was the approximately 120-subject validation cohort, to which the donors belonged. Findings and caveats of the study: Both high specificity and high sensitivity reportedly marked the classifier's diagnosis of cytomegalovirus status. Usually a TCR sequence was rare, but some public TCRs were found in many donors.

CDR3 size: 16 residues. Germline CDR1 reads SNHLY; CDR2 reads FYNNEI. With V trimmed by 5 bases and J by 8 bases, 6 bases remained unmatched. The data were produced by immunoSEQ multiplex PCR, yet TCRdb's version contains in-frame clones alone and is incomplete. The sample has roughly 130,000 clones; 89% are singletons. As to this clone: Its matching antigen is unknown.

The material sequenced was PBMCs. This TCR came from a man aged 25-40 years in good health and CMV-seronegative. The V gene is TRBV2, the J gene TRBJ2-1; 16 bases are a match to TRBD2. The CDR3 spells CASSTGTSGGADEQFF. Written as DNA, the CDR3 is TGTGCCAGCAGTACCGGGACTAGCGGGGGGGCAGATGAGCAGTTCTTC.